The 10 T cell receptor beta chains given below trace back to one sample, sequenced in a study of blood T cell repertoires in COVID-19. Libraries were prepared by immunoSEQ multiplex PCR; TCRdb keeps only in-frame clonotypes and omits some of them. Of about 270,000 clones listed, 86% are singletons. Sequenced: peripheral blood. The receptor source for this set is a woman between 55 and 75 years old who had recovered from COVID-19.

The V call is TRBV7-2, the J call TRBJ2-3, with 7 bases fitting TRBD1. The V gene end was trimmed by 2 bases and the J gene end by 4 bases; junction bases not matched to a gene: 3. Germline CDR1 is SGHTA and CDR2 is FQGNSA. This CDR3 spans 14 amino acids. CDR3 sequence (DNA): TGTGCCAGCAGCTTATACAGGGGTGCAGATACGCAGTATTTT. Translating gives CASSLYRGADTQYF.

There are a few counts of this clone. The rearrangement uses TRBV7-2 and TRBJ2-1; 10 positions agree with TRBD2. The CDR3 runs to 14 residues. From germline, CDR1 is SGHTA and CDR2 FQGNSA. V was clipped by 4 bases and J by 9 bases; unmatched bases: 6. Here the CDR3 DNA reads TGTGCCAGCAGCTCAACACTAGCGGGAATTGAGCAGTTCTTC. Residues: CASSSTLAGIEQFF.

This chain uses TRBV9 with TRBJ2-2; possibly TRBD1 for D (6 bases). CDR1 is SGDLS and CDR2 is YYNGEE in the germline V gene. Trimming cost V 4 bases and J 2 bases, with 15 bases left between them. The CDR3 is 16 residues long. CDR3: CASSRIRDTNTGELFF. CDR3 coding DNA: TGTGCCAGCAGCCGAATCCGGGACACTAACACCGGGGAGCTGTTTTTT.

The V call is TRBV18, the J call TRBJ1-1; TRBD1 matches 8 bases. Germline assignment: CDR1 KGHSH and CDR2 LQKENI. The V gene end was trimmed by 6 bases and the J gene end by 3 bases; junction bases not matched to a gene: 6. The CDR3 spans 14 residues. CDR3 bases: TGTGCCAGCTCGCCAACAGGGGGGGACACTGAAGCTTTCTTT. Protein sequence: CASSPTGGDTEAFF.

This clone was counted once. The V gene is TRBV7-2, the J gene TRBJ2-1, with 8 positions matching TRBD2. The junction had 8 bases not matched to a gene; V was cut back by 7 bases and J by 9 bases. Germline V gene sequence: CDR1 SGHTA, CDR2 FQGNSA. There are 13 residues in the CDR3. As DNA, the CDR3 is TGTGCCAGCACCCCGGGACTAGTCGGTGAGCAGTTCTTC. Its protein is CASTPGLVGEQFF.

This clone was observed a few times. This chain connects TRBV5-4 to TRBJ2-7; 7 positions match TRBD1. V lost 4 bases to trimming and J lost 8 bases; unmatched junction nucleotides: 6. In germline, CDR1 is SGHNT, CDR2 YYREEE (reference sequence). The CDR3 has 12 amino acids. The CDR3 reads CASSQTGSKQYF. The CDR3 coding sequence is TGTGCCAGCAGCCAGACAGGGTCAAAGCAGTACTTC.

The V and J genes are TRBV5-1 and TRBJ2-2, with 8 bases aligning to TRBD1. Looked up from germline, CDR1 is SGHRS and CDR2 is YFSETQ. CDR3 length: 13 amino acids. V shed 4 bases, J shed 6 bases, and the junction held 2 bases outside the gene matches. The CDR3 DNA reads TGCGCCAGCAGCCCGGGACAGGCCGGGGAGCTGTTTTTT. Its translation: CASSPGQAGELFF.

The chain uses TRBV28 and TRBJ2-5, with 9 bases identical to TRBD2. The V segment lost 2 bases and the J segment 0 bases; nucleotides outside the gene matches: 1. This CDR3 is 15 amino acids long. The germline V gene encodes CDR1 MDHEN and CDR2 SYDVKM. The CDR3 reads CASSLSGGYQETQYF. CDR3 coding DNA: TGTGCCAGCAGTTTAAGCGGGGGGTACCAAGAGACCCAGTACTTC.

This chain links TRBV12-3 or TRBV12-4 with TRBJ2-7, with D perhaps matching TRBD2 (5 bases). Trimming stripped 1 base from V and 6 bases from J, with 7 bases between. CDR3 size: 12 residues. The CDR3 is CASSLGSGEQYF. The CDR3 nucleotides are TGTGCCAGCAGTTTAGGGAGCGGCGAGCAGTACTTC.

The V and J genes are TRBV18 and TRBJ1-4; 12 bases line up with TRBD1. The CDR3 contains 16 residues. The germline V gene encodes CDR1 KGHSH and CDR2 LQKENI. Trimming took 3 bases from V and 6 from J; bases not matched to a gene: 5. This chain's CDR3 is CASSPGTGGAYEKLFF. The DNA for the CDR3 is TGTGCCAGCTCACCCGGGACAGGGGGCGCTTATGAAAAACTGTTTTTT. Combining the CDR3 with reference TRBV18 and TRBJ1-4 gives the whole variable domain NAGVMQNPRHLVRRRGQEARLRCSPMKGHSHVYWYRQLPEEGLKFMVYLQKENIIDESGMPKERFSAEFPKEGPSILRIQQVVRGDSAAYFCASSPGTGGAYEKLFFGSGTQLSVL.